One sample yielded the 9 T cell receptor beta chains listed below, sequenced in a study of regulatory and conventional T cells in RAG deficiency. Conventional CD4+ T cells were sorted from blood as CD25-low CD127-high cells. Profiling relied on immunoSEQ multiplex PCR, and the TCRdb table lists in-frame clones only, not all of them. Of some 31,000 clones in the sample, roughly 96% were seen once. This sample also appeared in a second study, on regulatory T cells. That source reports: Amplification used 52 TRBV primers and 13 TRBJ primers.

The sequencing sample was made of CD25- CD4+ T cells sorted from blood. These receptors were taken from a human donor in good health.

This clone occurred a few times. The rearrangement uses TRBV6-6 and TRBJ1-4; 8 bases map to TRBD1. V was pared by 0 bases and J by 3 bases, with 3 bases of the junction left unmatched. This CDR3 is 16 amino acids long. The germline V gene has CDR1 MNHNY and CDR2 SVGAGI (reference sequence). The CDR3 region has the DNA TGTGCCAGCAGTTACTCCCTGACAGGGGCTAATGAAAAACTGTTTTTT. Its translation is CASSYSLTGANEKLFF.

A word on this clone: One end of the junction fails to match germline, which may point to a read error. The chain joins TRBV30 to TRBJ1-4; D is uncertain. Germline-derived CDR1 and CDR2 are GTSNPN and SVGIG (reference sequence). The CDR3 runs 13 residues. The CDR3 coding sequence is TGTGCCTGGAGCAAGAGCGGGGTAAGAAAAACTGTTTTT. Translating it yields CAWSKSGVRKTVF.

The chain combines TRBV11-2 with TRBJ2-1; maybe TRBD2 (6 bases). Germline V gene sequence: CDR1 SGHAT, CDR2 FQNNGV. The CDR3 length is 18 residues. Trimming shortened V by 5 bases and J by 5 bases, and 25 bases separated the two germline ends. The CDR3 here is CASSPPFGGPGFNNEQFF. DNA of the CDR3: TGTGCCAGCAGCCCCCCCTTCGGGGGACCCGGATTTAACAATGAGCAGTTCTTC.

J is TRBJ1-6 and V is TRBV5-1; perhaps TRBD1 as D (5 bases). This CDR3 spans 16 amino acids. Per the germline V gene, CDR1 is SGHRS and CDR2 is YFSETQ. V was trimmed by 2 bases and J by 9 bases, leaving 18 bases between them. CDR3: CASSFGGERRGSPLHF. The CDR3 region has the DNA TGCGCCAGCAGCTTCGGGGGGGAGAGGCGCGGTTCACCCCTCCACTTT. Based on the CDR3 plus reference TRBV5-1 and TRBJ1-6, the full variable domain is KAGVTQTPRYLIKTRGQQVTLSCSPISGHRSVSWYQQTPGQGLQFLFEYFSETQRNKGNFPGRFSGRQFSNSRSEMNVSTLELGDSALYLCASSFGGERRGSPLHFGNGTRLTVT.

The V call is TRBV5-3, the J call TRBJ1-2, with 9 positions matching TRBD1. TRBV5-3 is treated as an ORF (open reading frame) with a function not yet certain. The CDR3 is made up of 14 amino acids. J was trimmed by 2 bases and V by 4 bases; bases with no gene match: 3. For the CDR3, the DNA is TGTGCCAGAAGCGGAGGGACAGGGAACTATGGCTACACCTTC. It encodes CARSGGTGNYGYTF.

The gene calls are TRBV13 and TRBJ1-1; no firm D call. The V end lost 2 bases, the J end lost 0 bases, and 10 bases lay between the germline ends. CDR3 length: 15 residues. Germline V gives CDR1 PRHDT, CDR2 FYEKMQ (reference sequence). CDR3 in amino acids: CASSLYRELNTEAFF. The CDR3 nucleotides are TGTGCCAGCAGCTTATACCGGGAGTTGAACACTGAAGCTTTCTTT.

This clone appeared once. The chain has TRBV7-9 and TRBJ2-3; D might be TRBD2 (7 bases). Germline V gives CDR1 SEHNR, CDR2 FQNEAQ (reference sequence). V lost 5 bases and J 6 bases, leaving 15 bases between the germline ends. This CDR3 region has 14 residues. The CDR3 bases are TGTGCCAGCAGCCTGGGGGGGCCCTGGGATACGCAGTATTTT. Translation gives CASSLGGPWDTQYF.

The chain uses TRBV6-4 and TRBJ2-1, with 8 bases fitting TRBD2. CDR1 MRHNA and CDR2 SNTAGT come from the germline V gene. CDR3 length: 14 amino acids. The V segment lost 4 bases and the J segment 7 bases; nucleotides outside the gene matches: 6. CDR3 DNA sequence: TGTGCCAGCAGTGTTGCGGGGGGCGGGAATGAGCAGTTCTTC. Amino acids: CASSVAGGGNEQFF.

This chain joins TRBV7-2 and TRBJ2-7; the D gene is possibly TRBD1 (6 bases). Trimming stripped 5 bases from V and 4 bases from J, with 30 bases between. This CDR3 spans 19 amino acids. Germline V gene sequence: CDR1 SGHTA, CDR2 FQGNSA. As DNA, the CDR3 is TGTGCCAGCAGCCCAGGGGTAGTAGGGCGGGTCAACAATTGGTACGAGCAGTACTTC. This encodes CASSPGVVGRVNNWYEQYF.